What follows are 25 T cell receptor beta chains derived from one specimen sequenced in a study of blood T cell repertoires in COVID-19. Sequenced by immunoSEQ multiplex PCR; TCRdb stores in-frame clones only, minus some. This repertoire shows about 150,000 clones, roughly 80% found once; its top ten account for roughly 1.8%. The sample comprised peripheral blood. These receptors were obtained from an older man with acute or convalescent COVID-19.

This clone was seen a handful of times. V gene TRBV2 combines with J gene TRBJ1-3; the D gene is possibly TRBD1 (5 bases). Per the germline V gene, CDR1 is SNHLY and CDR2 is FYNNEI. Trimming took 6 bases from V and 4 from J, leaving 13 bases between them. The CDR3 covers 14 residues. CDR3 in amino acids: CASREGLQGNTIYF. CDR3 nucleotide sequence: TGTGCCAGCAGGGAGGGACTTCAGGGAAACACCATATATTTT.

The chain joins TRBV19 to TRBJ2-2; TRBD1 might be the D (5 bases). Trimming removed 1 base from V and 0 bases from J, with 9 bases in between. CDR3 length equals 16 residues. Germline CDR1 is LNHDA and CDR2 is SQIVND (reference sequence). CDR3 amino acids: CASSIGARANTGELFF. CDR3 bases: TGTGCCAGTAGTATAGGGGCCAGGGCGAACACCGGGGAGCTGTTTTTT.

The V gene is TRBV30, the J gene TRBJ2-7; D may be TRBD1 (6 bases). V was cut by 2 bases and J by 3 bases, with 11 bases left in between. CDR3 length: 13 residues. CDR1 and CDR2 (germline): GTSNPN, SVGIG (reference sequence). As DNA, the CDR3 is TGTGCCTGGAGTCATACAGGGAGCTACGAGCAGTACTTC. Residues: CAWSHTGSYEQYF.

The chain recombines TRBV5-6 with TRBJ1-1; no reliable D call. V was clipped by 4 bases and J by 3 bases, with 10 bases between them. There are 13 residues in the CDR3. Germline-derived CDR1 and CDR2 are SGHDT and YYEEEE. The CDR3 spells CASSPQQYTEAFF. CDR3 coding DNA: TGTGCCAGCAGCCCACAACAGTACACTGAAGCTTTCTTT.

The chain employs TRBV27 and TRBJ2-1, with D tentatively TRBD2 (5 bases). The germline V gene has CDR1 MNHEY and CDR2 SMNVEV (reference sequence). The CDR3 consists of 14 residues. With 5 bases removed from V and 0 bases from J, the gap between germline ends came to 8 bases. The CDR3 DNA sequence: TGTGCCAGCAGTCCGGGGAGCTCCTACAATGAGCAGTTCTTC. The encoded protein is CASSPGSSYNEQFF.

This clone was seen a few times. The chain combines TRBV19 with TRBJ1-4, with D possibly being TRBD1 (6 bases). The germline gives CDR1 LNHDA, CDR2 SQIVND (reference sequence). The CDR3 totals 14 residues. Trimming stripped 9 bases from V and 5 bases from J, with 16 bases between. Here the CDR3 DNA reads TGTGCCAGCAGAAGGGGGAAGTGGAATGAAAAACTGTTTTTT. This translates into CASRRGKWNEKLFF.

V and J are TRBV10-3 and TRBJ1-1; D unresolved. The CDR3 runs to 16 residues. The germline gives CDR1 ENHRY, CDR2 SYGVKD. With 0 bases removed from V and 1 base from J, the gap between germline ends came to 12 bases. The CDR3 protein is CAISESGTGGNTEAFF. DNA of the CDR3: TGTGCCATCAGTGAGTCCGGAACGGGAGGGAACACTGAAGCTTTCTTT.

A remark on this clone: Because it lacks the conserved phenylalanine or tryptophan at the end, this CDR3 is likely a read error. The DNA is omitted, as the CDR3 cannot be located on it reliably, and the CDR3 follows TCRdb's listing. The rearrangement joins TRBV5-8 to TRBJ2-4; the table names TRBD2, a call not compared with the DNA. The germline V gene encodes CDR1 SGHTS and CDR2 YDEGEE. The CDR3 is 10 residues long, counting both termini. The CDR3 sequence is CASSRRAGAL.

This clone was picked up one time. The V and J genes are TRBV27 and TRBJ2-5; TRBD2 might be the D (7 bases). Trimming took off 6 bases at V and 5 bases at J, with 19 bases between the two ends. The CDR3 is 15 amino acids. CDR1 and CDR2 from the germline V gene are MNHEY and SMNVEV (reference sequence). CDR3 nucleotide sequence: TGTGCCAGCAGCTCCCCTTTGGGGGGGCTCGAGACCCAGTACTTC. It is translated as CASSSPLGGLETQYF.

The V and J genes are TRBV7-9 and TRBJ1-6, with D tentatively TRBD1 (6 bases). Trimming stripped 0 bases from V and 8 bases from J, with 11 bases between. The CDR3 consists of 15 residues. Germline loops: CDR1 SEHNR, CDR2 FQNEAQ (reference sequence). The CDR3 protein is CASSLAGRGDSPLHF. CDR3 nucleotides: TGTGCCAGCAGCTTAGCGGGCAGGGGAGATTCACCCCTCCACTTT.

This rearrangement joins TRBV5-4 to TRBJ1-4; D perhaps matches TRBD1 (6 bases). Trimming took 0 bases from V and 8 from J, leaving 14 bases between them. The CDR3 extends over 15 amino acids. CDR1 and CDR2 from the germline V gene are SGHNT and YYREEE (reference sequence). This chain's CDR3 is CASSLAGGVREKLFF. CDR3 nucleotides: TGTGCCAGCAGCTTGGCGGGGGGCGTAAGAGAAAAACTGTTTTTT.

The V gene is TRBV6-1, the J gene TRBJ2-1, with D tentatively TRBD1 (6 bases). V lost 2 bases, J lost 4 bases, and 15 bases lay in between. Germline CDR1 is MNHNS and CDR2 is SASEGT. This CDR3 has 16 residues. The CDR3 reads CASSESLGQGYNEQFF. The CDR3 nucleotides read TGTGCCAGCAGTGAAAGTTTAGGGCAGGGGTACAATGAGCAGTTCTTC.

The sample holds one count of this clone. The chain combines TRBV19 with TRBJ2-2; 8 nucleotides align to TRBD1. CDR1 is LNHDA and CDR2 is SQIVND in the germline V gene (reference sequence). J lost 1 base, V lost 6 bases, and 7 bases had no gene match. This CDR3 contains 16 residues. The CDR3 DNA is TGTGCCAGTAGGCCCCCAGGGACAGGGAACACCGGGGAGCTGTTTTTT. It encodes CASRPPGTGNTGELFF.

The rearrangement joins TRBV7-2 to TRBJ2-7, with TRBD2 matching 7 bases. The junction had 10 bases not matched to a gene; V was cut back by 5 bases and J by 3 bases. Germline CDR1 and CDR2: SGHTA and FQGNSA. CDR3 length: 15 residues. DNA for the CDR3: TGTGCCAGCAGCGCCAGGACGGCGGGGGACTACGAGCAGTACTTC. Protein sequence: CASSARTAGDYEQYF. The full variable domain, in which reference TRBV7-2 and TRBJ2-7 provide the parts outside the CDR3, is GAGVSQSPSNKVTEKGKDVELRCDPISGHTALYWYRQSLGQGLEFLIYFQGNSAPDKSGLPSDRFSAERTGGSVSTLTIQRTQQEDSAVYLCASSARTAGDYEQYFGPGTRLTVT.

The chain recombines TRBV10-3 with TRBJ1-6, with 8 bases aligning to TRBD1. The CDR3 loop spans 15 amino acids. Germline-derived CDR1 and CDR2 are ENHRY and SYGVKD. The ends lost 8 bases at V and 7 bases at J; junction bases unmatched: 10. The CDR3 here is CAIGGDRLGNSPLHF. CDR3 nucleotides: TGTGCCATCGGGGGGGACAGGTTGGGCAATTCACCCCTCCACTTT.

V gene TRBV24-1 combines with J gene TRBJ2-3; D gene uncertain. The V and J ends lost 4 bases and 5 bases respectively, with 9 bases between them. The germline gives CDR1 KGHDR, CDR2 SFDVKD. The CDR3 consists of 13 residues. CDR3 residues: CATSDTMLDTQYF. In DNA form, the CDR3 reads TGTGCCACCAGTGACACTATGTTAGATACGCAGTATTTT.

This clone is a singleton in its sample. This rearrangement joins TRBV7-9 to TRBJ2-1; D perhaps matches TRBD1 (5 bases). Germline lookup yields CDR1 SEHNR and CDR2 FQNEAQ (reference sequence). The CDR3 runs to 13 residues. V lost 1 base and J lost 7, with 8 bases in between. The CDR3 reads CASSLGQRNEQFF. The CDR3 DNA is TGTGCCAGCAGCTTAGGACAGAGGAATGAGCAGTTCTTC. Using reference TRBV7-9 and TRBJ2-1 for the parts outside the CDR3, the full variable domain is DTGVSQNPRHKITKRGQNVTFRCDPISEHNRLYWYRQTLGQGPEFLTYFQNEAQLEKSRLLSDRFSAERPKGSFSTLEIQRTEQGDSAMYLCASSLGQRNEQFFGPGTRLTVL.

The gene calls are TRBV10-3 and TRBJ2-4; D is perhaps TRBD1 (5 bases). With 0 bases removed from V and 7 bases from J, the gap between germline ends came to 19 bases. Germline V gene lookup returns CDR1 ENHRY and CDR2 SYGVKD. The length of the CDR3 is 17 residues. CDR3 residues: CAISESRTGPQANIQYF. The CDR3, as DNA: TGTGCCATCAGTGAGTCGAGAACAGGTCCTCAAGCCAACATTCAGTACTTC.

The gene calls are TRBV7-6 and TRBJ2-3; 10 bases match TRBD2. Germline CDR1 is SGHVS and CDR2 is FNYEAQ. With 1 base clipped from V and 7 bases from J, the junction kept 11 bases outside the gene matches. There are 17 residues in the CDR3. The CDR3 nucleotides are TGTGCCAGCAGCTTAGGTGCAGCGGGGGGGCCTCTGAATACGCAGTATTTT. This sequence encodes CASSLGAAGGPLNTQYF.

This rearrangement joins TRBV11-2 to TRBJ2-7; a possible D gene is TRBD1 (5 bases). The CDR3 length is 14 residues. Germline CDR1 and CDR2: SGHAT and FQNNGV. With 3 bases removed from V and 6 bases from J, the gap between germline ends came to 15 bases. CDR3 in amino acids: CASSFTSRAGEQYF. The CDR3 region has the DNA TGTGCCAGCAGCTTCACAAGCAGGGCAGGCGAGCAGTACTTC.

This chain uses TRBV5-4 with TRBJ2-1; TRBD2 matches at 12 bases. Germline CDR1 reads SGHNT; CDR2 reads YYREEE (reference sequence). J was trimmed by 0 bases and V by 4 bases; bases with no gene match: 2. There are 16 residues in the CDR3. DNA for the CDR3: TGTGCCAGCAGCACTAGCGGGGGGAGCTCCTACAATGAGCAGTTCTTC. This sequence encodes CASSTSGGSSYNEQFF.

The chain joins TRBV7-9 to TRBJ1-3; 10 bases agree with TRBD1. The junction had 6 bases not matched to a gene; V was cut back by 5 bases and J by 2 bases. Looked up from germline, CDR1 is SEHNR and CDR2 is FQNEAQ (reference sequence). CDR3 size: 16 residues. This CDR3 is CASSPQGQGTGNTIYF. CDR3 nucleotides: TGTGCCAGCAGCCCTCAGGGACAGGGGACTGGAAACACCATATATTTT.

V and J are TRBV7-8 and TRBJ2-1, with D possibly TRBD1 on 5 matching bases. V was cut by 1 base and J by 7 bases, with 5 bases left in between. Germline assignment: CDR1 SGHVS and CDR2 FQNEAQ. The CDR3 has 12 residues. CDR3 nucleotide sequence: TGTGCCAGCAGCTTAGAGGGGAATGAGCAGTTCTTC. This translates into CASSLEGNEQFF.

The CDR3 reads CASSGRTGGEQYV. DNA for the CDR3: TGTGCCAGCAGCGGACGGACAGGGGGCGAGCAGTACGTC. The V gene is TRBV12-3 or TRBV12-4, the J gene TRBJ2-7; TRBD1 matches 10 bases. The CDR3 contains 13 residues. J lost 6 bases, V lost 6 bases, and 5 bases had no gene match.

CDR3: CASSQDLQGARGYTF. The CDR3, as DNA: TGTGCCAGCAGCCAAGATCTTCAGGGGGCCCGGGGCTACACCTTC. V usage is TRBV4-2 and J usage is TRBJ1-2, with 8 nucleotides matching TRBD1. V gave up 0 bases and J gave up 8 bases; unmatched junction bases: 8. There are 15 residues in the CDR3. The V gene's germline CDR1 is LGHNA and CDR2 YNFKEQ.